This T cell receptor beta chain is drawn from a study of glioma-infiltrating T cells after dendritic cell vaccination (dated by TCRdb to about 2016). Context from the whole study: The cohort comprised 15 glioblastoma patients from Phase I and II dendritic cell vaccination trials, 9 newly diagnosed and 6 with recurrent disease. Autologous tumor lysate-pulsed dendritic cell vaccination was administered to the patients between about 2003 and 2012. The vaccine was prepared from monocyte-derived dendritic cells that were cultured for seven days with IL-4 and GM-CSF and then pulsed overnight with autologous tumor lysate. Each patient got three intradermal injections of the dendritic cell vaccine, spaced at biweekly intervals, in the arm below the axilla. In glioblastoma patients vaccinated with dendritic cells, deep sequencing of TCR beta CDR3 regions served to measure the amount of tumor-infiltrating lymphocytes and to compare repertoires between tumor and blood. Survival after dendritic cell vaccination was correlated with TCR sequencing metrics such as TIL content and the overlap between tumor and blood repertoires.

The germline ends are 9 bases apart after V is trimmed by 3 bases and J by 0 bases. The CDR3 measures 14 amino acids from cysteine to phenylalanine. Kept here is only the CDR3 DNA, which spans 42 bases and is read in frame from base 1. CDR1 is given as SGDLS and CDR2 as YYNGEE, both from the germline V gene. About this clone itself: Its binding antigen is unknown. Base quality data are lacking; no much larger clone is found one base away.

Per the publication, the time point label means: after dendritic cell vaccination, including at tumor progression/relapse. Patients were selected for having adequate residual fresh-frozen tumor tissue and more than two years of available survival data. Although molecular status otherwise differed among the glioblastoma patients, no patient had an isocitrate dehydrogenase mutation. PBMC collection took place before vaccination, two weeks after the third vaccination, and at tumor progression if progression occurred. The Qiagen DNeasy Blood extraction Kit was used to extract genomic DNA. The immunoSEQ assay amplified TCRB CDR3 regions from approximately 1.8 micrograms of genomic DNA, or from all available DNA when less than that amount was available. The multiplex PCR relied on 60 forward primers for TCR V beta segments and 13 reverse primers for J beta segments. Synthetic control templates were spiked into each sample at limiting dilution to estimate reads per starting template. The Illumina HiSeq System generated sequencing reads of 87 bp. The published analysis was carried out like this. PCR and sequencing errors were removed by a nearest neighbor algorithm that merged closely related sequences. TCR overlap was defined as the percentage of unique tumor TCR beta sequences that were also found in the peripheral blood of the same patient. This immuneACCESS table, as held by TCRdb, lists in-frame sequences with V and J called but not all clones. Of the missing ones, under half trace to an unresolved V gene in checked studies; the others have no known cause. V and J calls plus clone size are reproduced from that table; the DNA served to infer D and trimming. Within this sample are 85,000 to 100,000 clones, with 80% of them counted one time only. The ten largest clones add up to 5.4% of the sample.

The full study reports these points: The cohort was small and heterogeneous, few patients had complete blood and tumor sets, and even fewer had initial-recurrent tumor pairs. After dendritic cell vaccination, a higher estimated pretreatment TIL content predicted longer time to progression and longer overall survival. The three-group TCR overlap response model was characterized as speculative, and prospective validation of the model was stated to be required. No direct relationship between TCR clonality and survival was found, suggesting a diverse polyclonal response may matter.

Recombination joined TRBV9 with TRBJ2-5; matching of 5 bases hints at TRBD2 as the D gene. The clonotype originates from a human donor with glioblastoma. The sample here was blood, taken after dendritic cell vaccination. The CDR3 protein: CASSATGYQETQYF. The DNA sequence is TGTGCCAGCAGCGCAACGGGGTACCAAGAGACCCAGTACTTC.